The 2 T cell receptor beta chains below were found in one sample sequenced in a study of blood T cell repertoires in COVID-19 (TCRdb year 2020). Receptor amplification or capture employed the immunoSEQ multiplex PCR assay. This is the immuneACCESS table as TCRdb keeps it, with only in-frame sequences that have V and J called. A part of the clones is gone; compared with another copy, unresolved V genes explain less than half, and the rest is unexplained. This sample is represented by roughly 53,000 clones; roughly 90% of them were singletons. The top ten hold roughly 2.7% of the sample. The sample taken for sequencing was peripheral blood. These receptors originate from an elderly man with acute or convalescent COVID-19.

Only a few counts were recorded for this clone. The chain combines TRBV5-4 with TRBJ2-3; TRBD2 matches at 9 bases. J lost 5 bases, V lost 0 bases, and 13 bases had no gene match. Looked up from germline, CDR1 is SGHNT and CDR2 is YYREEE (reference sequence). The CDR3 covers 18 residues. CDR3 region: CASSLAVSGSGGIDTQYF. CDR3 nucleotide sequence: TGTGCCAGCAGCTTGGCCGTAAGTGGTAGCGGGGGCATAGATACGCAGTATTTT.

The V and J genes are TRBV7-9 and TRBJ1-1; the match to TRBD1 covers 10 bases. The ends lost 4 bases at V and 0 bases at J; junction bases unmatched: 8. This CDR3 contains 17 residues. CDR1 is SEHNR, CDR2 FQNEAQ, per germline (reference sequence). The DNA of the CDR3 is TGTGCCAGCAGCTCGAGACAGGGGGCACCGATGAACACTGAAGCTTTCTTT. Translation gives CASSSRQGAPMNTEAFF.